Reported below is one T cell receptor beta chain. Its antigen is still unknown. No base-level quality is on record; no much larger clone is a single base apart. The CDR3 regions of human TCRbeta chains were analyzed by immunosequencing. Regarding the original processing steps: TCRs in the repertoires were compared against a reference library of SARS-CoV-2-specific TCRs that had been generated with the MIRA antigen-specificity platform. Breadth was defined as the fraction of unique TCRs that were SARS-CoV-2-associated. Depth was defined as the fraction of total T cells that were SARS-CoV-2-associated. Using the MIRA data, every spike-specific TCR was mapped to the spike region that the TCR reacted to and assigned to either a CD4 or a CD8 class. Log10-transformed breadth and depth values were compared by one-way ANOVA with Sidak's multiple comparisons tests. TCRdb took over this immuneACCESS table, retaining in-frame rearrangements with V and J assigned. Such tables are incomplete; in checked studies, under half of the missing clones stem from an unresolved V gene, and the remainder is unexplained. Clone size and the V and J calls come from that table; the DNA yielded D and trimming. The sample table contains about 180,000 clones; only one count was recorded for around nine tenths of them. The biggest ten clones account for roughly 8% of the sample.

This sample was taken from a study of T cell responses to AZD1222 COVID-19 vaccine (dated by TCRdb to the early 2020s). About the investigation overall: AZD1222 recipients given second doses at about 4 weeks or at about 12 weeks were pooled, since spike-specific TCR depth and breadth were not found to differ between the two schedules. TCR sequencing was performed for about 250 trial participants, of whom around 210 were given two doses of AZD1222 and approximately 25 were given two doses of MenACWY control vaccine. Trial participants were enrolled into age subgroups of 18-55, 56-69 and 70-plus years, which contained approximately 150, 28 and 58 TCR-sequenced participants, respectively.

The meaning of the sample's time point label: baseline before first vaccination. Vaccinee samples came from UK trials COV001 and COV002, including a single-blind randomized controlled phase 2/3 trial of AZD1222 (ChAdOx1 nCoV-19) in healthy adults. For TCRbeta chain sequencing, PBMC samples were collected from trial participants at day 0 and at day 28 after the second dose. Summary of the overall study and its limitations: Conclusions about previously exposed vaccinees were limited because only six AZD1222 recipients were SARS-CoV-2 seropositive at baseline. After two AZD1222 doses, spike-specific TCR breadth and depth were significantly higher than at day 0 and than in MenACWY recipients. Because no day 14 peak-response samples were available, repertoires were characterized only after the peak T cell response. In the small 56-69-year group, the increase in depth fell short of significance, most likely because of low power. Participants were mostly white British, with more females than males. The authors suggested clonal diversity may have been underestimated. Reportedly, almost half of the unique spike-specific TCRs recognized epitopes lying outside the regions that are mutated in the B.1.351 and B.1.1.7 variants. CD4 TCRs associated with the vaccine covered the entire spike protein, and the dominant responses were in regions 160-218 and 743-854.

The sequenced sample was peripheral blood, obtained on day 0 of AZD1222 vaccination. The TCR originated in an adult in good health.

The nucleotide sequence reads TGTGCCAGTAGGGGATACTCCTACGAGCAGTACTTC. Translated, this is CASRGYSYEQYF. The rearranged chain carries TRBV19 and TRBJ2-7; there is no confident call for the D gene. Sequences LNHDA (CDR1) and SQIVND (CDR2) are obtained from the germline V gene (reference sequence). The CDR3 runs 12 residues from the cysteine to the phenylalanine. Only the CDR3 portion is preserved as DNA: 36 bases, with reading frame beginning at the first base. V is reduced by 6 bases and J by 0 bases, leaving a spacing of 6 bases between them.